A single sample gave rise to the 16 T cell receptor beta chains below, sequenced in a study of cytotoxic CD8 clonotypes in ibrutinib-treated CLL. Measured with immunoSEQ multiplex PCR; TCRdb has only the in-frame clones, and not every one. The data contain fewer than 25,000 clones, about 72% of them singletons. The sample in question was PBMCs, obtained after 24 months of ibrutinib treatment. The source is a human donor with chronic lymphocytic leukemia.

The V call is TRBV7-9, the J call TRBJ1-1, with 11 bases lining up with TRBD1. This CDR3 contains 13 residues. In germline, CDR1 is SEHNR, CDR2 FQNEAQ (reference sequence). The J segment lost 10 bases and the V segment lost 3 bases, leaving 4 bases of the junction unmatched. CDR3 in amino acids: CASSLGTGGVAFF. CDR3 bases: TGTGCCAGCAGCTTGGGGACAGGGGGTGTAGCTTTCTTT.

The rearrangement joins TRBV7-9 to TRBJ2-1; possibly TRBD2 for D (5 bases). The V gene lost 8 bases and the J gene lost 4 bases, with 12 bases spanning the gap. This CDR3 has 13 residues. CDR1 is SEHNR and CDR2 is FQNEAQ in the germline V gene (reference sequence). The CDR3 sequence: CASRLEEYNEQFF. DNA of the CDR3: TGTGCCAGCCGCCTGGAGGAGTACAATGAGCAGTTCTTC.

This clone was observed a handful of times. The chain has TRBV5-8 and TRBJ2-7, with TRBD1 matching 11 bases. The CDR3 totals 13 residues. J gave up 3 bases and V 7 bases, and 3 bases lay outside the gene matches. Germline-derived CDR1 and CDR2 are SGHTS and YDEGEE. CDR3 sequence reads: CASGGQGDYEQYF. CDR3 DNA: TGTGCCAGCGGGGGACAGGGGGACTACGAGCAGTACTTC.

This clone was detected many times. The genes are TRBV5-5 and TRBJ2-7; D call uncertain. V dropped 1 base and J dropped 2 bases, with 7 bases sitting between them. The CDR3 is made up of 13 amino acids. Germline CDR1 reads SGHKS; CDR2 reads YYEKEE (reference sequence). The CDR3 region is CASSLTPAYEQYF. CDR3 in DNA: TGTGCCAGCAGCTTGACCCCTGCCTACGAGCAGTACTTC. The full variable domain, its missing parts supplied by reference TRBV5-5 and TRBJ2-7, is DAGVTQSPTHLIKTRGQQVTLRCSPISGHKSVSWYQQVLGQGPQFIFQYYEKEERGRGNFPDRFSARQFPNYSSELNVNALLLGDSALYLCASSLTPAYEQYFGPGTRLTVT.

This rearrangement joins TRBV6-4 to TRBJ2-6, with TRBD1 matching 10 bases. There are 18 residues in the CDR3. V dropped 6 bases and J dropped 4; count of bases not matched to a gene: 12. From germline, CDR1 is MRHNA and CDR2 SNTAGT. The CDR3 DNA sequence: TGTGCCAGCAGGACCCGGGACAGGGGACCCACCGGGGCCAACGTCCTGACTTTC. It yields the protein CASRTRDRGPTGANVLTF.

This clone was counted between two and nine times. The chain employs TRBV19 and TRBJ2-7, with 12 bases fitting TRBD2. Looked up from germline, CDR1 is LNHDA and CDR2 is SQIVND (reference sequence). The ends lost 3 bases at V and 2 bases at J; junction bases unmatched: 2. The CDR3 covers 15 residues. In DNA form, the CDR3 reads TGTGCCAGTAGTATGTGGACTAGCGGGGCCTACGAGCAGTACTTC. This encodes CASSMWTSGAYEQYF.

This clone was detected only once. The J gene is TRBJ2-3, the V gene TRBV7-9; D tentatively reads TRBD1 or TRBD2 (5 bases each). The germline V and J ends were trimmed by 5 bases and 0 bases, with 9 bases remaining between them. Germline V gene data show CDR1 as SEHNR and CDR2 as FQNEAQ (reference sequence). The CDR3 is 14 residues long. In nucleotides, the CDR3 is TGTGCCAGCAGCAGGGACCACAGCACAGATACGCAGTATTTT. Protein product: CASSRDHSTDTQYF.

J is TRBJ1-1 and V is TRBV29-1, with a possible D match to TRBD1 (5 bases). Deletions cut 6 bases from V and 3 bases from J, with 14 bases between. Germline-derived CDR1 and CDR2 are SQVTM and ANQGSEA. This CDR3 comprises 13 residues. The CDR3 bases are TGCAGCGTCGGGACTGGAGGACACACTGAAGCTTTCTTT. This codes for CSVGTGGHTEAFF.

This clone appeared a few times. Other DNA sequences within the sample encode an identical CDR3. The rearrangement links TRBV2 to TRBJ1-2; D remains ambiguous. Trimming left V 6 bases short and J 3 bases short, with 5 bases between. The length of the CDR3 is 11 residues. Germline values: CDR1 SNHLY, CDR2 FYNNEI. CDR3 coding DNA: TGTGCCAGCAGCCAGTACTATGGCTACACCTTC. Translation: CASSQYYGYTF.

This clone has only a few counts. The chain has TRBV4-1 and TRBJ2-7; D is unresolved. V lost 1 base and J 1 base, leaving 8 bases between the germline ends. The CDR3 sequence is 14 residues long. Germline assignment: CDR1 MGHRA and CDR2 YSYEKL. The CDR3 protein is CASSQGRGSYEQYF. CDR3 nucleotides: TGCGCCAGCAGCCAAGGGCGTGGGTCCTACGAGCAGTACTTC.

The chain links TRBV20-1 to TRBJ1-1; the D gene is possibly TRBD1 (5 bases). Germline V gene data show CDR1 as DFQATT and CDR2 as SNEGSKA (reference sequence). The CDR3 loop spans 11 amino acids. V lost 6 bases and J 1 base, leaving 6 bases between the germline ends. CDR3 nucleotide sequence: TGCAGTGCCCAGGGGAACACTGAAGCTTTCTTT. Its translation is CSAQGNTEAFF.

The chain couples TRBV18 to TRBJ2-4; D unclear. The CDR3 spans 11 residues. Germline CDR1 reads KGHSH; CDR2 reads LQKENI. V dropped 3 bases and J dropped 8 bases, with 5 bases sitting between them. DNA of the CDR3: TGTGCCAGCTCACCGTCCGACATTCAGTACTTC. It encodes CASSPSDIQYF.

The J gene is TRBJ2-2, the V gene TRBV2, with D tentatively TRBD1 (5 bases). Germline-derived CDR1 and CDR2 are SNHLY and FYNNEI. The CDR3 runs 14 residues. The ends were cut back, 4 bases at V and 3 bases at J, with 9 bases in the middle. The CDR3 region is CASSVRVDTGELFF. The CDR3 coding sequence is TGTGCCAGCAGTGTCAGGGTTGACACCGGGGAGCTGTTTTTT.

This chain uses TRBV7-9 with TRBJ2-7; D perhaps matches TRBD1 (5 bases). The V gene lost 3 bases and the J gene lost 5 bases, with 14 bases spanning the gap. Germline assignment: CDR1 SEHNR and CDR2 FQNEAQ (reference sequence). The CDR3 extends over 14 amino acids. CDR3 protein: CASSFRNQGDEQYF. The CDR3 bases are TGTGCCAGCAGCTTTAGGAATCAGGGCGACGAGCAGTACTTC. The full variable domain, completed using reference TRBV7-9 and TRBJ2-7, is DTGVSQNPRHKITKRGQNVTFRCDPISEHNRLYWYRQTLGQGPEFLTYFQNEAQLEKSRLLSDRFSAERPKGSFSTLEIQRTEQGDSAMYLCASSFRNQGDEQYFGPGTRLTVT.

This clone was detected only once. V usage is TRBV4-3 and J usage is TRBJ1-6; D remains ambiguous. CDR3 length equals 15 residues. Germline CDR1 reads LGHNA; CDR2 reads YSLEER. V was shortened by 5 bases and J by 6 bases, with 14 bases between the two germline ends. CDR3 residues: CASSGWLTSNSPLHF. The CDR3 DNA sequence: TGCGCCAGCAGCGGGTGGTTGACAAGTAATTCACCCCTCCACTTT.

CDR3 amino acids: CASSEAGNNQPQHF. The CDR3 nucleotides are TGTGCCAGCAGTGAAGCGGGTAACAATCAGCCCCAGCATTTT. The chain combines TRBV2 with TRBJ1-5; D is ambiguous. V shed 0 bases and J shed 3 bases, with 6 bases lying between them. Germline CDR1 SNHLY, CDR2 FYNNEI. This CDR3 comprises 14 residues.